These 28 T cell receptor beta chains came from one sample sequenced in a study of cytomegalovirus exposure and HLA in healthy donors. The PCR had 60 Vbeta and 13 Jbeta primers. Measured with immunoSEQ multiplex PCR; TCRdb has only the in-frame clones, and not every one. This repertoire shows 90,000 or so clones, over 55% found once; its top ten account for under 6%. Sequencing was carried out using PBMCs. The source of these receptors is a boy younger than 18 in good health and CMV-seropositive.

The V call is TRBV5-1, the J call TRBJ2-5; no clear D. V dropped 0 bases and J dropped 5 bases, with 5 bases sitting between them. Germline CDR1 SGHRS, CDR2 YFSETQ. The CDR3 consists of 12 residues. CDR3 sequence reads: CASSLDRETQYF. The CDR3 bases are TGCGCCAGCAGCTTGGACCGGGAGACCCAGTACTTC.

The rearrangement links TRBV11-2 to TRBJ2-1; the match to TRBD2 covers 14 bases. The germline V gene has CDR1 SGHAT and CDR2 FQNNGV. CDR3 size: 16 residues. After removal of 5 bases from V and 4 bases from J, the junction contained 4 bases not matched to a gene. This CDR3 reads CASSKGLAGGYNEQFF. The DNA of the CDR3 is TGTGCCAGCAGCAAAGGACTAGCGGGGGGATACAATGAGCAGTTCTTC. Combining the CDR3 with reference TRBV11-2 and TRBJ2-1 gives the whole variable domain EAGVAQSPRYKIIEKRQSVAFWCNPISGHATLYWYQQILGQGPKLLIQFQNNGVVDDSQLPKDRFSAERLKGVDSTLKIQPAKLEDSAVYLCASSKGLAGGYNEQFFGPGTRLTVL.

V and J are TRBV19 and TRBJ1-1; TRBD1 is a possible D gene (6 bases). Germline assignment: CDR1 LNHDA and CDR2 SQIVND (reference sequence). The CDR3 totals 12 residues. The V and J ends lost 8 bases and 3 bases respectively, with 10 bases between them. The DNA for the CDR3 is TGTGCCAGTTCAACAGGGTACACTGAAGCTTTCTTT. Residues: CASSTGYTEAFF.

The rearrangement uses TRBV11-2 and TRBJ2-7, with 9 bases identical to TRBD2. The junction had 7 bases not matched to a gene; V was cut back by 4 bases and J by 3 bases. The germline CDR1 and CDR2 sequences are SGHAT and FQNNGV. This CDR3 has 15 residues. The CDR3 sequence: CASSSVASGVYEQYF. The DNA for the CDR3 is TGTGCCAGCAGCTCGGTGGCTAGCGGGGTCTACGAGCAGTACTTC.

The chain is built from TRBV7-3 and TRBJ2-7, with 9 bases identical to TRBD2. V lost 1 base, J lost 2 bases, and 3 bases stayed unmatched. Germline values: CDR1 SGHTA, CDR2 FQGTGA. CDR3 length: 15 amino acids. The CDR3 loop is CASSLNGGRAYEQYF. The DNA of the CDR3 is TGTGCCAGCAGCTTAAATGGCGGGAGGGCCTACGAGCAGTACTTC.

The chain is built from TRBV6-1 and TRBJ2-1; no clear D gene. V gave up 8 bases and J gave up 0 bases, with 5 bases separating them. The CDR3 sequence is 12 residues long. Germline V gene sequence: CDR1 MNHNS, CDR2 SASEGT. The DNA for the CDR3 is TGTGCCAGCGGCCCCTCCTACAATGAGCAGTTCTTC. Amino acids: CASGPSYNEQFF.

The chain uses TRBV29-1 and TRBJ2-1; 9 nucleotides match TRBD1. This CDR3 region has 14 residues. Unmatched junction bases numbered 7, after V lost 4 bases and J lost 6 bases. Germline assignment: CDR1 SQVTM and CDR2 ANQGSEA. This CDR3 is CSVVQDRGSNEQFF. The CDR3 DNA follows: TGCAGCGTTGTTCAAGACAGGGGGAGCAATGAGCAGTTCTTC.

V usage is TRBV5-1 and J usage is TRBJ2-1; a weak D match, TRBD2 (5 bases). Looked up from germline, CDR1 is SGHRS and CDR2 is YFSETQ. The germline V and J ends were trimmed by 6 bases and 9 bases, with 16 bases remaining between them. This CDR3 is built from 13 residues. DNA for the CDR3: TGCGCCAGCACTGGCATAAGGGAGACTGAGCAGTTCTTC. Protein product: CASTGIRETEQFF.

V is TRBV19 and J is TRBJ2-4; a weak D match, TRBD2 (5 bases). V was cut by 11 bases and J by 3 bases, with 14 bases left in between. CDR1 LNHDA and CDR2 SQIVND come from the germline V gene (reference sequence). The CDR3 consists of 13 residues. This CDR3 is CAASRGDKNIQYF. CDR3 DNA: TGTGCCGCTTCACGGGGTGACAAAAACATTCAGTACTTC. Full variable domain (remainder filled in from reference TRBV19 and TRBJ2-4): DGGITQSPKYLFRKEGQNVTLSCEQNLNHDAMYWYRQDPGQGLRLIYYSQIVNDFQKGDIAEGYSVSREKKESFPLTVTSAQKNPTAFYLCAASRGDKNIQYFGAGTRLSVL.

The CDR3 DNA reads TGCGCCAGCAGCCCAAGCGGGGACACTGAAGCTTTCTTT. It codes for CASSPSGDTEAFF. The chain recombines TRBV5-1 with TRBJ1-1; unclear D gene. Germline assignment: CDR1 SGHRS and CDR2 YFSETQ. The CDR3 consists of 13 residues. V was clipped by 4 bases and J by 3 bases, with 10 bases between them.

The V call is TRBV27, the J call TRBJ1-5; 10 bases are shared with TRBD1. The CDR3 has 15 residues. Germline trimming cut 4 bases from V and 9 bases from J; bases unmatched to any gene: 9. CDR1 and CDR2 from the germline V gene are MNHEY and SMNVEV (reference sequence). CDR3 protein: CASSSGQGRERPQHF. CDR3 in DNA: TGTGCCAGCAGTTCGGGACAGGGGCGGGAAAGGCCCCAGCATTTT.

The rearrangement uses TRBV5-1 and TRBJ2-3; TRBD1 is a possible D gene (7 bases). V lost 2 bases and J lost 5, with 15 bases in between. The CDR3 sequence is 15 residues long. The germline V gene has CDR1 SGHRS and CDR2 YFSETQ. The CDR3 loop is CASSFNSGGIDTQYF. The CDR3 DNA follows: TGCGCCAGCAGCTTTAACTCAGGGGGGATAGATACGCAGTATTTT.

This chain uses TRBV6-5 with TRBJ1-2; no reliable D call. The V end lost 5 bases, the J end lost 2 bases, and 15 bases lay between the germline ends. Germline CDR1 and CDR2: MNHEY and SVGAGI. The CDR3 has 15 amino acids. CDR3 residues: CASSPRRTINYGYTF. The CDR3 bases are TGTGCCAGCAGTCCGAGACGGACTATAAACTATGGCTACACCTTC.

This sequence joins TRBV6-6 and TRBJ2-3; 12 bases align to TRBD2. With V trimmed by 5 bases and J by 5 bases, 5 bases remained unmatched. CDR3 length: 15 residues. Germline loops: CDR1 MNHNY, CDR2 SVGAGI (reference sequence). The CDR3 loop reads CASSRLAGVIDTQYF. In nucleotides, the CDR3 is TGTGCCAGCAGTAGACTAGCGGGAGTTATAGATACGCAGTATTTT.

The CDR3 spells CASSQDYNMDSSYEQYF. CDR3 nucleotides: TGTGCCAGCAGCCAAGACTATAATATGGACAGCTCCTACGAGCAGTACTTC. The J gene is TRBJ2-7, the V gene TRBV14; D is possibly TRBD1 (6 bases). V was trimmed by 0 bases and J by 0 bases, leaving 15 bases between them. The germline CDR1 and CDR2 sequences are SGHDN and FVKESK. The length of the CDR3 is 17 residues.

The chain uses TRBV29-1 and TRBJ2-7, with a possible D match to TRBD1 (6 bases). CDR1 is SQVTM and CDR2 is ANQGSEA in the germline V gene. This CDR3 spans 11 amino acids. V shed 6 bases and J shed 4 bases, with 10 bases lying between them. DNA of the CDR3: TGCAGCGTCAGCACAGGGTACGAGCAGTACTTC. It is translated as CSVSTGYEQYF.

The V gene is TRBV6-5, the J gene TRBJ2-2, with TRBD2 matching 7 bases. CDR3 size: 15 residues. V was clipped by 3 bases and J by 5 bases; unmatched bases: 6. From germline, CDR1 is MNHEY and CDR2 SVGAGI. CDR3 DNA: TGTGCCAGCAGTTATGCGGGGGTACGGACCGGGGAGCTGTTTTTT. This codes for CASSYAGVRTGELFF.

The V call is TRBV7-2, the J call TRBJ2-1; 12 bases are a match to TRBD2. The CDR3 contains 17 residues. V dropped 3 bases and J dropped 9; count of bases not matched to a gene: 12. From germline, CDR1 is SGHTA and CDR2 FQGNSA. The CDR3, as DNA: TGTGCCAGCAGCTTCAGAAGACTAGCGGGAGTATCGGGTGAGCAGTTCTTC. Its protein product is CASSFRRLAGVSGEQFF. Filled out from reference TRBV7-2 and TRBJ2-1, the complete variable domain reads GAGVSQSPSNKVTEKGKDVELRCDPISGHTALYWYRQSLGQGLEFLIYFQGNSAPDKSGLPSDRFSAERTGGSVSTLTIQRTQQEDSAVYLCASSFRRLAGVSGEQFFGPGTRLTVL.

This clone was seen a few times. The gene calls are TRBV18 and TRBJ2-7, with TRBD2 matching over 8 bases. V was pared by 3 bases and J by 2 bases, with 0 bases of the junction left unmatched. Germline CDR1 reads KGHSH; CDR2 reads LQKENI. The CDR3 length is 13 residues. In DNA, the CDR3 is TGTGCCAGCTCACCGACTAGCGCCTACGAGCAGTACTTC. Protein sequence: CASSPTSAYEQYF.

The rearrangement uses TRBV2 and TRBJ1-5; D may be TRBD1 (5 bases). Trimming stripped 7 bases from V and 5 bases from J, with 12 bases between. The germline V gene encodes CDR1 SNHLY and CDR2 FYNNEI. CDR3 length equals 13 residues. The CDR3 DNA reads TGTGCCAGCATGGTCCAGACAGATCAGCCCCAGCATTTT. Protein sequence: CASMVQTDQPQHF.

The chain combines TRBV27 with TRBJ1-2; TRBD1 aligns across 7 bases. The CDR3 contains 13 residues. V shed 5 bases and J 4 bases; nucleotides not matched to a gene: 4. In germline, CDR1 is MNHEY, CDR2 SMNVEV (reference sequence). CDR3: CASSLRTGYGYTF. The CDR3 region has the DNA TGTGCCAGCAGTCTCCGGACAGGCTATGGCTACACCTTC.

The V call is TRBV19, the J call TRBJ1-1; TRBD1 matches at 10 bases. Trimming removed 10 bases from V and 1 base from J; junction bases left unmatched: 9. Germline V lookup: CDR1 LNHDA, CDR2 SQIVND (reference sequence). This CDR3 is 15 amino acids long. CDR3 sequence: CATTPTGGSNTEAFF. The CDR3 region has the DNA TGTGCCACTACCCCGACAGGGGGCTCGAACACTGAAGCTTTCTTT.

The V gene is TRBV6-5, the J gene TRBJ2-7; the D gene is possibly TRBD1 (7 bases). In germline, CDR1 is MNHEY, CDR2 SVGAGI. V dropped 6 bases and J dropped 5 bases, with 11 bases sitting between them. This CDR3 has 12 amino acids. The CDR3: CASSRGVHEQYF. CDR3 bases: TGTGCCAGCAGCAGGGGGGTCCACGAGCAGTACTTC.

This rearrangement joins TRBV11-2 to TRBJ2-5; a possible D gene is TRBD1 (5 bases). Trimming left V 0 bases short and J 2 bases short, with 16 bases between. Germline V gene lookup returns CDR1 SGHAT and CDR2 FQNNGV. CDR3 length: 17 amino acids. In DNA, the CDR3 is TGTGCCAGCAGCTTAGATAATCAGGACATCCTACAAGAGACCCAGTACTTC. Its protein product is CASSLDNQDILQETQYF.

The chain employs TRBV7-2 and TRBJ2-5; TRBD1 agrees at 7 bases. CDR1 is SGHTA and CDR2 is FQGNSA in the germline V gene. The length of the CDR3 is 16 residues. Trimming took 5 bases from V and 5 from J; bases not matched to a gene: 14. In DNA form, the CDR3 reads TGTGCCAGCAGCCCTGAGTTTTCAGGGGGTAGGGAGACCCAGTACTTC. Its translation: CASSPEFSGGRETQYF.

This clone was counted between two and nine times. The chain joins TRBV7-3 to TRBJ2-7; possible D gene TRBD1, 5 bases. The V and J ends lost 2 bases and 3 bases respectively, with 8 bases between them. CDR3 length: 13 amino acids. The germline V gene has CDR1 SGHTA and CDR2 FQGTGA. CDR3 sequence: CASSLSRDYEQYF. The CDR3 bases are TGTGCCAGCAGCTTATCCAGGGACTACGAGCAGTACTTC.

The chain recombines TRBV7-9 with TRBJ2-2; 9 nucleotides align to TRBD2. The CDR3 length is 15 residues. Germline-derived CDR1 and CDR2 are SEHNR and FQNEAQ (reference sequence). J gave up 0 bases and V 9 bases, and 5 bases lay outside the gene matches. The DNA for the CDR3 is TGTGCCAGAAGCAGCGGGGGGACGAACACCGGGGAGCTGTTTTTT. It specifies CARSSGGTNTGELFF.

This clone turned up a few times. V is TRBV14 and J is TRBJ2-1, with TRBD2 matching 9 bases. V lost 4 bases and J lost 7; bases outside the gene matches: 11. Germline values: CDR1 SGHDN, CDR2 FVKESK. This CDR3 is built from 16 residues. The CDR3 loop is CASSPSGGRAGNEQFF. As DNA, the CDR3 is TGTGCCAGCAGCCCGTCTGGCGGGAGGGCTGGGAATGAGCAGTTCTTC.